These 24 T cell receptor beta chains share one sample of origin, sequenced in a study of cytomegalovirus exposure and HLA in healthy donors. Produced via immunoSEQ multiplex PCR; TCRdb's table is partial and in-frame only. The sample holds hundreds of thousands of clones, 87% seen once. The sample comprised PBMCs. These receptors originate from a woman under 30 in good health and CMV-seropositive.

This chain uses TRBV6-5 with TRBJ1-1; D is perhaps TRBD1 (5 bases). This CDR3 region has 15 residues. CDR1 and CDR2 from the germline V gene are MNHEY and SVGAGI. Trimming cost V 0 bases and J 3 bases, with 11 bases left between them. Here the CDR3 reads CASSYSGNRHTEAFF. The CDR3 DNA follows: TGTGCCAGCAGTTACTCGGGCAACAGGCACACTGAAGCTTTCTTT.

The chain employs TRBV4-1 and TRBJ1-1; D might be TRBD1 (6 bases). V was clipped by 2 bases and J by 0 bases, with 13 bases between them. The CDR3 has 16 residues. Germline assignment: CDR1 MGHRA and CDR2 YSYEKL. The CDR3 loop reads CASSQSAGALNTEAFF. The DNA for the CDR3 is TGCGCCAGCAGCCAATCCGCGGGGGCCTTGAACACTGAAGCTTTCTTT.

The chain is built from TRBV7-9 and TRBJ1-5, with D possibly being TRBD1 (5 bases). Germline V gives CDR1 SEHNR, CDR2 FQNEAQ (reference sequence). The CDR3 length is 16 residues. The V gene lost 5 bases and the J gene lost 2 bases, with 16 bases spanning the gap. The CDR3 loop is CASSPTRVSGNQPQHF. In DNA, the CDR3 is TGTGCCAGCAGCCCAACCAGGGTGAGTGGCAATCAGCCCCAGCATTTT.

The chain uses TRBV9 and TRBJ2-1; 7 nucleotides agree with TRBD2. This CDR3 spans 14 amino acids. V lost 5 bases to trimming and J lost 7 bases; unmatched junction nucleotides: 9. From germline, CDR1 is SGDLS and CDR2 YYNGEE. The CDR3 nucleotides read TGTGCCAGCAGTGATTGGACGGGGGGAAATGAGCAGTTCTTC. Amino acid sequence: CASSDWTGGNEQFF. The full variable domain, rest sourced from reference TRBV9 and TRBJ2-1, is DSGVTQTPKHLITATGQRVTLRCSPRSGDLSVYWYQQSLDQGLQFLIQYYNGEERAKGNILERFSAQQFPDLHSELNLSSLELGDSALYFCASSDWTGGNEQFFGPGTRLTVL.

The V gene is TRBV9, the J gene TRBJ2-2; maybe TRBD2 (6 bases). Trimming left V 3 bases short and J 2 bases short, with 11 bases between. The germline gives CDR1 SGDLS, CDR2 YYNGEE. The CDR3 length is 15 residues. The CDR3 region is CASSGGTSNTGELFF. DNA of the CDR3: TGTGCCAGCAGCGGCGGGACTTCTAACACCGGGGAGCTGTTTTTT. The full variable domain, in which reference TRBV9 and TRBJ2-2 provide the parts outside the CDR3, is DSGVTQTPKHLITATGQRVTLRCSPRSGDLSVYWYQQSLDQGLQFLIQYYNGEERAKGNILERFSAQQFPDLHSELNLSSLELGDSALYFCASSGGTSNTGELFFGEGSRLTVL.

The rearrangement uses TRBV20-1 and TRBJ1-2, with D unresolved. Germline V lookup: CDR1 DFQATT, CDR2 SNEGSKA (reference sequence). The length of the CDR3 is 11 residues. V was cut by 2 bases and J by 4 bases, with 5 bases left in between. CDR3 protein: CSARSFYGYTF. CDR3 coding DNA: TGCAGTGCTAGATCGTTCTATGGCTACACCTTC.

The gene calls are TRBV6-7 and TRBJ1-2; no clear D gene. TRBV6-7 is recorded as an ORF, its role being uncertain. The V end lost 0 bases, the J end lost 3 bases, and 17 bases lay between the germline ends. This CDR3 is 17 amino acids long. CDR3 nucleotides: TGTGCCAGCAGTTACTCGAACGCGGGGAGAAATCACTATGGCTACACCTTC. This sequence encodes CASSYSNAGRNHYGYTF.

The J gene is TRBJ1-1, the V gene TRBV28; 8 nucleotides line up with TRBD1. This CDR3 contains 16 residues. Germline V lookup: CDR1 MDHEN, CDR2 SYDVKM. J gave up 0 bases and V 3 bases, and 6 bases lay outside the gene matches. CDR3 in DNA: TGTGCCAGCAGTTTTGCCCCCAGGGGGCTGAACACTGAAGCTTTCTTT. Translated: CASSFAPRGLNTEAFF. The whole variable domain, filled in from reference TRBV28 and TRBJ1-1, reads DVKVTQSSRYLVKRTGEKVFLECVQDMDHENMFWYRQDPGLGLRLIYFSYDVKMKEKGDIPEGYSVSREKKERFSLILESASTNQTSMYLCASSFAPRGLNTEAFFGQGTRLTVV.

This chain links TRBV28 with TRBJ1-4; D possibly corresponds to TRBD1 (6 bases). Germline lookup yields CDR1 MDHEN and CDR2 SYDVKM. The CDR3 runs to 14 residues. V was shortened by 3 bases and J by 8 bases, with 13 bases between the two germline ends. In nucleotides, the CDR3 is TGTGCCAGCAGTTTGGGGCAGGGGCCCGAAAAACTGTTTTTT. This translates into CASSLGQGPEKLFF.

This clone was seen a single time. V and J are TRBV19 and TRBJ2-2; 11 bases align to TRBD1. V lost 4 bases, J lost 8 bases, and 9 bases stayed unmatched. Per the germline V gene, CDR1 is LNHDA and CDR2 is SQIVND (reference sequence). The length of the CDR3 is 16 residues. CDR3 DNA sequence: TGTGCCAGTAGTACCCTCCGGGACAGGGGGAGGGGGGAGCTGTTTTTT. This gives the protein CASSTLRDRGRGELFF.

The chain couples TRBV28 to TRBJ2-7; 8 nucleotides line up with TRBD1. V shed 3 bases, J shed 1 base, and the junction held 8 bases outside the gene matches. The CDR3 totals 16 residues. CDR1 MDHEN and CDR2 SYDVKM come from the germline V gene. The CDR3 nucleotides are TGTGCCAGCAGTTTGGCGCAGGGGGCTGGTTCCTACGAGCAGTACTTC. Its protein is CASSLAQGAGSYEQYF.

CDR3: CASSTPGENTEAFF. DNA of the CDR3: TGTGCCAGCTCTACCCCTGGAGAGAACACTGAAGCTTTCTTT. The rearrangement joins TRBV6-5 to TRBJ1-1; D is unresolved. Germline V gene sequence: CDR1 MNHEY, CDR2 SVGAGI. The V end was cut by 8 bases, the J end by 1 base, with 14 bases between. The CDR3 spans 14 residues.

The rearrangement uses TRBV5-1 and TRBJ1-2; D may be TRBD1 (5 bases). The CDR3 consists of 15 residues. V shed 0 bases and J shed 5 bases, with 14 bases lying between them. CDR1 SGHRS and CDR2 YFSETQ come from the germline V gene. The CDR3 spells CASSLAVGGEYGYTF. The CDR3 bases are TGCGCCAGCAGCTTGGCCGTCGGGGGGGAGTATGGCTACACCTTC.

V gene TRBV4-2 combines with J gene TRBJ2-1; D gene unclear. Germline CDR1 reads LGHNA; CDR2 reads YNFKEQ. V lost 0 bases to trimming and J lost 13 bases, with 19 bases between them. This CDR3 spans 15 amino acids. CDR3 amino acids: CASSQDRSAALEQFF. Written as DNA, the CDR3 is TGTGCCAGCAGCCAAGATAGGTCGGCGGCACTGGAACAGTTCTTC.

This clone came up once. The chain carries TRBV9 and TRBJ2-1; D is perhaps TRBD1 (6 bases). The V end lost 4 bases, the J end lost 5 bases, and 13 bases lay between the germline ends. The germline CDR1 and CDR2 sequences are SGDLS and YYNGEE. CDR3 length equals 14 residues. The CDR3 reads CASSYRVRDNEQFF. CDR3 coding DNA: TGTGCCAGCAGCTACAGGGTCAGGGACAATGAGCAGTTCTTC.

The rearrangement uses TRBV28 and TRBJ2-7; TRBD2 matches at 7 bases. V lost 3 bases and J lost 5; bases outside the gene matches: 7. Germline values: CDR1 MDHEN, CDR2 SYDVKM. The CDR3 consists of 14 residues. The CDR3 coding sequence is TGTGCCAGCAGTTTGTATGTCGGGGGGAACGAGCAGTACTTC. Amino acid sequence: CASSLYVGGNEQYF.

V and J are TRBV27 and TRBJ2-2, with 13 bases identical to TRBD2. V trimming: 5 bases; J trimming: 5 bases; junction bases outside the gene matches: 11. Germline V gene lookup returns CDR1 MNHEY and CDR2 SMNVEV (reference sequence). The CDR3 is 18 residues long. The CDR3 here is CASSTRWTSGSKTGELFF. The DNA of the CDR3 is TGTGCCAGCAGTACCAGATGGACTAGCGGGAGTAAGACCGGGGAGCTGTTTTTT.

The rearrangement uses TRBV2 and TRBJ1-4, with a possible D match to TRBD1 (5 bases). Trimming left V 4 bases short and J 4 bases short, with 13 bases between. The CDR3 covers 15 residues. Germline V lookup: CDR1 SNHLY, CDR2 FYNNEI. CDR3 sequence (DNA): TGTGCCAGCAGTGGGGGGAGGGACTTTAATGAAAAACTGTTTTTT. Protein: CASSGGRDFNEKLFF.

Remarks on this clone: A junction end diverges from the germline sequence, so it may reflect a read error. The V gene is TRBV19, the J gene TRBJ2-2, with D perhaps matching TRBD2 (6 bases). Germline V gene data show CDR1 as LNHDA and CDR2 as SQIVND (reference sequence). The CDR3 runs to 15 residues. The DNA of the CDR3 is TGTGCCAGTAGTCTGGCAGGGCGGGCTCCCGGGGGGCTGTTTTTT. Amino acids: CASSLAGRAPGGLFF.

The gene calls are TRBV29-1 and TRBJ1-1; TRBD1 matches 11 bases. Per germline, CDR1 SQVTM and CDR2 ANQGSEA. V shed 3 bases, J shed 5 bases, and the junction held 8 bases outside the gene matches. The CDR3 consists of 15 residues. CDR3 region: CSVEGQGEDLTEAFF. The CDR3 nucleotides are TGCAGCGTTGAGGGACAGGGGGAAGACTTGACTGAAGCTTTCTTT. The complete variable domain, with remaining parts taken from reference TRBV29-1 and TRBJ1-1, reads SAVISQKPSRDICQRGTSLTIQCQVDSQVTMMFWYRQQPGQSLTLIATANQGSEATYESGFVIDKFPISRPNLTFSTLTVSNMSPEDSSIYLCSVEGQGEDLTEAFFGQGTRLTVV.

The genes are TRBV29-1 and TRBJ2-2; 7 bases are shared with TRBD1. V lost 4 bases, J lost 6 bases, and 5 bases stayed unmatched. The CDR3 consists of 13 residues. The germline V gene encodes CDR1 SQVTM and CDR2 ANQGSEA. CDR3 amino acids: CSVGDSMAGELFF. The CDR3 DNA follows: TGCAGCGTTGGGGACAGTATGGCCGGGGAGCTGTTTTTT.

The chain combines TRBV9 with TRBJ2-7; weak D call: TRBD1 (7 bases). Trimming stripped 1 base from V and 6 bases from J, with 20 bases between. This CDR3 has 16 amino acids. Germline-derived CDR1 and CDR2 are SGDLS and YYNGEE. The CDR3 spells CASSVSSQGGRSEQYF. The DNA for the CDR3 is TGTGCCAGCAGCGTAAGTTCCCAGGGGGGACGTAGCGAGCAGTACTTC.

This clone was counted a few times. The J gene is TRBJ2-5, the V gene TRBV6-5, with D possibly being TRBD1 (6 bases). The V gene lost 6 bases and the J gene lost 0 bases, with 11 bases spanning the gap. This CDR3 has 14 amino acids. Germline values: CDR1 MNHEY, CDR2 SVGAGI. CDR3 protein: CASSRSGDQETQYF. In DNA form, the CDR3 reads TGTGCCAGCAGCCGCTCAGGGGACCAAGAGACCCAGTACTTC.

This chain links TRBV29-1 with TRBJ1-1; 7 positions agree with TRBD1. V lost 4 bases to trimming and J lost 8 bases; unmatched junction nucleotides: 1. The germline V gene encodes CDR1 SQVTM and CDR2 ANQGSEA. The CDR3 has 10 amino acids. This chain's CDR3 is CSVVRGEAFF. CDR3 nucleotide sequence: TGCAGCGTTGTCAGGGGGGAAGCTTTCTTT.